The 32 T cell receptor beta chains given below trace back to one sample, sequenced in a study of molecular identifiers for immune sequencing clone quantification. TCRdb analysed the PCR reads with MiXCR anew, one entry per CDR3 protein. The repertoire includes about 300,000 distinct CDR3 sequences, 20% to 25% of them detected once, and over 0.7% sits in the top ten. Sequencing was performed on naive CD8+ T cells from blood, with Jurkat cell RNA spiked in. Subset defined: FACS-sorted CD8+CD4-CCR7+CD45RA+ naive T cells. These receptors were collected from a human donor in good health. Some libraries in this study had Jurkat cell RNA spiked in.

In its sample, this clonotype was seen many times. The chain links TRBV6-5 to TRBJ2-2, with 9 bases lining up with TRBD1. This CDR3 contains 16 residues. CDR1 MNHEY and CDR2 SVGAGI come from the germline V gene. V dropped 5 bases and J dropped 7; count of bases not matched to a gene: 11. In nucleotides, the CDR3 is TGTGCCAGCAGTAACCGACGGACAGGGGTTGGCGGGGAGCTGTTTTTT. Translation: CASSNRRTGVGGELFF.

J is TRBJ1-1 and V is TRBV24-1; unclear D gene. The CDR3 has 13 amino acids. Looked up from germline, CDR1 is KGHDR and CDR2 is SFDVKD. V gave up 3 bases and J gave up 0 bases, with 4 bases separating them. This CDR3 reads CATSDDVNTEAFF. CDR3 coding DNA: TGTGCCACCAGTGATGATGTGAACACTGAAGCTTTCTTT.

This clonotype was detected only a few times. This chain uses TRBV27 with TRBJ1-5, with unresolved D. V was trimmed by 1 base and J by 0 bases, leaving 13 bases between them. Germline assignment: CDR1 MNHEY and CDR2 SMNVEV (reference sequence). The CDR3 has 17 amino acids. In nucleotides, the CDR3 is TGTGCCAGCAGTTTATTCGGCAGGATGGATAGCAATCAGCCCCAGCATTTT. It specifies CASSLFGRMDSNQPQHF.

The V gene is TRBV27, the J gene TRBJ2-2, with 10 bases fitting TRBD2. J lost 4 bases, V lost 3 bases, and 2 bases had no gene match. In germline, CDR1 is MNHEY, CDR2 SMNVEV (reference sequence). CDR3 size: 15 residues. The CDR3 nucleotides are TGTGCCAGCAGTTTCCTAGCGGGAGCCACCGGGGAGCTGTTTTTT. This sequence encodes CASSFLAGATGELFF.

This clonotype was detected only a few times. The chain combines TRBV7-2 with TRBJ1-4; D may be TRBD1 (6 bases). Trimming removed 3 bases at V and 1 base at J, with 12 bases between. This CDR3 spans 16 amino acids. Germline V CDR1 and CDR2: SGHTA, FQGNSA. The CDR3 DNA sequence: TGTGCCAGCAGCTTTTCAGGGGCTGTAACTAATGAAAAACTGTTTTTT. It is translated as CASSFSGAVTNEKLFF. The variable domain in full, completed from reference TRBV7-2 and TRBJ1-4, reads GAGVSQSPSNKVTEKGKDVELRCDPISGHTALYWYRQSLGQGLEFLIYFQGNSAPDKSGLPSDRFSAERTGGSVSTLTIQRTQQEDSAVYLCASSFSGAVTNEKLFFGSGTQLSVL.

The table lists this clonotype with many counts. The J gene is TRBJ2-7, the V gene TRBV6-5, with D perhaps matching TRBD1 or TRBD2 (5 bases each). The CDR3 extends over 13 amino acids. Germline CDR1 MNHEY, CDR2 SVGAGI. The V end was cut by 4 bases, the J end by 3 bases, with 10 bases between. The CDR3 region is CASSWGRGYEQYF. The CDR3 bases are TGTGCCAGCAGTTGGGGGAGAGGCTACGAGCAGTACTTC.

This clonotype has ten or more counts. V is TRBV12-3 or TRBV12-4 and J is TRBJ2-3; 10 bases align to TRBD2. Trimming removed 2 bases from V and 0 bases from J; junction bases left unmatched: 14. This CDR3 is built from 20 residues. The CDR3 is CASSLSSSGRALRSTDTQYF. The CDR3 nucleotides are TGTGCCAGCAGTTTATCTTCCAGCGGGAGGGCCCTACGCAGCACAGATACGCAGTATTTT.

V is TRBV20-1 and J is TRBJ2-7; TRBD1 aligns across 8 bases. This CDR3 has 14 amino acids. Per the germline V gene, CDR1 is DFQATT and CDR2 is SNEGSKA (reference sequence). The V gene end was trimmed by 7 bases and the J gene end by 2 bases; junction bases not matched to a gene: 10. CDR3 nucleotide sequence: TGCAGTGGCAGCTCCGGGACAGGAGCCTACGAGCAGTACTTC. Its protein product is CSGSSGTGAYEQYF.

This clonotype was found many times. This chain uses TRBV12-3 or TRBV12-4 with TRBJ1-5; no reliable D call. V lost 6 bases and J 0 bases, leaving 9 bases between the germline ends. This CDR3 spans 14 amino acids. CDR3 sequence: CASSFGDSNQPQHF. In DNA form, the CDR3 reads TGTGCCAGCAGCTTCGGGGATAGCAATCAGCCCCAGCATTTT.

V and J are TRBV30 and TRBJ2-7; 12 bases line up with TRBD1. CDR3 length: 18 residues. Germline values: CDR1 GTSNPN, CDR2 SVGIG (reference sequence). Trimming removed 5 bases from V and 1 base from J; junction bases left unmatched: 15. CDR3 nucleotides: TGTGCCTGGGGGGGGGACAGGGGGCCCGACCTCATTTCCTACGAGCAGTACTTC. It specifies CAWGGDRGPDLISYEQYF.

This clonotype was counted at least ten times. The gene calls are TRBV27 and TRBJ2-3, with D perhaps TRBD1 (5 bases). CDR3 length: 11 amino acids. CDR1 MNHEY and CDR2 SMNVEV come from the germline V gene (reference sequence). Trimming stripped 3 bases from V and 8 bases from J, with 6 bases between. CDR3 amino acids: CASSFGATQYF. The CDR3 nucleotides read TGTGCCAGCAGTTTTGGGGCTACGCAGTATTTT.

This clonotype came up many times. The V call is TRBV9, the J call TRBJ2-6; 8 bases match TRBD1. This CDR3 comprises 15 residues. Germline V CDR1 and CDR2: SGDLS, YYNGEE. Trimming took 3 bases from V and 1 from J; bases not matched to a gene: 0. CDR3 protein: CASSGTGSGANVLTF. The CDR3 DNA sequence: TGTGCCAGCAGCGGGACAGGGTCTGGGGCCAACGTCCTGACTTTC.

This clonotype was counted ten times or more. This rearrangement joins TRBV7-9 to TRBJ2-7; TRBD1 matches at 9 bases. The CDR3 is 14 amino acids. CDR1 and CDR2 (germline): SEHNR, FQNEAQ (reference sequence). With V trimmed by 5 bases and J by 3 bases, 5 bases remained unmatched. The CDR3 region has the DNA TGTGCCAGCAGCGGCGGGGGACAGGGCTACGAGCAGTACTTC. Residues: CASSGGGQGYEQYF.

This clonotype showed up many times. V usage is TRBV20-1 and J usage is TRBJ2-2; 7 nucleotides agree with TRBD1. Looked up from germline, CDR1 is DFQATT and CDR2 is SNEGSKA (reference sequence). This CDR3 spans 13 amino acids. The V gene end was trimmed by 5 bases and the J gene end by 6 bases; junction bases not matched to a gene: 6. CDR3 sequence (DNA): TGCAGTGCTCGGGACAGCCGCGCCGGGGAGCTGTTTTTT. It is translated as CSARDSRAGELFF.

The table lists this clonotype with a few counts. This clone may be a read error of a much larger clone one base away. This chain connects TRBV29-1 to TRBJ2-7; the D gene could be TRBD1 or TRBD2 (5 bases each). Germline values: CDR1 SQVTM, CDR2 ANQGSEA. The CDR3 has 13 amino acids. CDR3 bases: TGCAGCATTGAGGGGCCCGGCTCCTACGAGCAGTACTTC. Translating it yields CSIEGPGSYEQYF.

This clonotype was detected only once. A much larger clone sits a single nucleotide away, making a read error possible. The chain joins TRBV30 to TRBJ2-2; TRBD1 agrees at 10 bases. The germline CDR1 and CDR2 sequences are GTSNPN and SVGIG (reference sequence). CDR3 length equals 15 residues. The CDR3 here is CAWSRGQGNTGELSF. CDR3 nucleotide sequence: TGTGCCTGGAGTAGGGGACAGGGGAACACCGGGGAGCTGTCTTTT.

This clonotype was seen repeatedly, ten times or more. The V call is TRBV5-4, the J call TRBJ2-7; 8 nucleotides align to TRBD1. Trimming removed 4 bases from V and 2 bases from J; junction bases left unmatched: 5. CDR3 length equals 14 residues. Germline values: CDR1 SGHNT, CDR2 YYREEE (reference sequence). This CDR3 reads CASSTGTGPYEQYF. In DNA, the CDR3 is TGTGCCAGCAGCACCGGGACAGGACCCTACGAGCAGTACTTC.

This clonotype was detected only a few times. The rearrangement links TRBV2 to TRBJ2-7; unclear D gene. Germline V gene data show CDR1 as SNHLY and CDR2 as FYNNEI. The CDR3 is made up of 14 amino acids. Deletions cut 3 bases from V and 3 bases from J, with 12 bases between. The CDR3 DNA reads TGTGCCAGCAGTGACTCCCCCCGGAACTACGAGCAGTACTTC. Translation gives CASSDSPRNYEQYF.

As regards this clonotype: The CDR3 does not end in the conserved phenylalanine or tryptophan, so this is likely a read error. This chain uses TRBV29-1 with TRBJ1-1; D is uncertain. The CDR3 consists of 15 residues. V dropped 7 bases and J dropped 7 bases, with 25 bases sitting between them. Germline V gene data show CDR1 as SQVTM and CDR2 as ANQGSEA. In nucleotides, the CDR3 is TGCAGCGCCACACCTGGGGATAATGTACTACTTGAAGCTTTCTCT. It specifies CSATPGDNVLLEAFS.

Ten or more counts support this clonotype. This chain uses TRBV19 with TRBJ2-7, with D tentatively TRBD1 (7 bases). Deletions cut 10 bases from V and 5 bases from J, with 9 bases between. Germline CDR1 and CDR2: LNHDA and SQIVND (reference sequence). CDR3 size: 10 residues. In DNA, the CDR3 is TGTGCCACCAGGGGGGACGAGCAGTACTTC. Its translation is CATRGDEQYF.

This clonotype was observed many times. The V call is TRBV4-3, the J call TRBJ2-3; D is undetermined. V was clipped by 3 bases and J by 0 bases, with 7 bases between them. From germline, CDR1 is LGHNA and CDR2 YSLEER. The CDR3 loop spans 14 amino acids. The CDR3 nucleotides read TGCGCCAGCAGCCAGGCGAGCAGCACAGATACGCAGTATTTT. Encoded protein: CASSQASSTDTQYF.

This clonotype was counted many times. The rearrangement joins TRBV5-1 to TRBJ1-2; a weak D match, TRBD1 (5 bases). The CDR3 loop spans 14 amino acids. CDR1 and CDR2 from the germline V gene are SGHRS and YFSETQ. The V gene lost 2 bases and the J gene lost 3 bases, with 11 bases spanning the gap. DNA of the CDR3: TGCGCCAGCAGCTTCGAGACAGCGCACTATGGCTACACCTTC. This gives the protein CASSFETAHYGYTF.

This clonotype was found a few times. The chain has TRBV7-9 and TRBJ1-4; TRBD1 might be the D (6 bases). V lost 5 bases and J 14 bases, leaving 24 bases between the germline ends. The CDR3 covers 15 residues. From germline, CDR1 is SEHNR and CDR2 FQNEAQ (reference sequence). The CDR3 region is CASSPMEVGTRLLFF. CDR3 DNA: TGTGCCAGCAGCCCTATGGAAGTCGGGACAAGACTTCTGTTTTTT.

This clonotype was recorded a few times. V is TRBV27 and J is TRBJ2-3; 10 bases are a match to TRBD2. The length of the CDR3 is 18 residues. The junction had 15 bases not matched to a gene; V was cut back by 5 bases and J by 4 bases. From germline, CDR1 is MNHEY and CDR2 SMNVEV (reference sequence). This CDR3 reads CASSLGGFSGGRADTQYF. CDR3 coding DNA: TGTGCCAGCAGTCTAGGGGGGTTTAGCGGGGGGCGGGCAGATACGCAGTATTTT.

This clonotype was picked up many times. For the CDR3, the DNA is TGTGCCAGCAGCCCTAGCCCGGGAAGCACAGATACGCAGTATTTT. Translated, it gives CASSPSPGSTDTQYF. This rearrangement joins TRBV7-9 to TRBJ2-3; D is perhaps TRBD2 (5 bases). CDR3 size: 15 residues. Trimming pared 5 bases from V and 0 bases from J, leaving 12 bases between. CDR1 and CDR2 from the germline V gene are SEHNR and FQNEAQ (reference sequence).

This clonotype was picked up one time. A much larger clone differs from this one at a single base, so this may be a read error. The chain links TRBV12-3 or TRBV12-4 to TRBJ1-1; D is unresolved. The CDR3 is 12 amino acids. Trimming took off 2 bases at V and 4 bases at J, with 5 bases between the two ends. CDR3 loop: CASSLSCTEAFF. CDR3 DNA sequence: TGTGCCAGCAGTTTATCCTGCACTGAAGCTTTCTTT.

This clonotype was seen many times. This chain uses TRBV3-1 with TRBJ2-7, with D uncertain. CDR3 length equals 12 residues. Germline CDR1 is LGHDT and CDR2 is YNNKEL (reference sequence). Deletions cut 4 bases from V and 4 bases from J, with 8 bases between. The CDR3 DNA is TGTGCCAGCAGCCGCGACTTGTACGAGCAGTACTTC. Protein: CASSRDLYEQYF.

Ten or more counts support this clonotype. The chain uses TRBV6-2 or TRBV6-3 and TRBJ1-4, with 7 bases that match TRBD1. Unmatched junction bases numbered 7, after V lost 2 bases and J lost 4 bases. CDR1 and CDR2 from the germline V gene are MNHEY and SVGEGT. The CDR3 has 16 amino acids. CDR3 protein: CASSYDPGQRNEKLFF. The CDR3 nucleotides are TGTGCCAGCAGTTACGATCCGGGACAGCGTAATGAAAAACTGTTTTTT.

Turning to this clonotype: A read error is possible here, since a much larger clone lies one base away. The CDR3 here is CASCLAGLHEQYF. CDR3 DNA: TGTGCCAGCTGTCTAGCAGGGCTACACGAGCAGTACTTC. This chain uses TRBV27 with TRBJ2-7; the D gene could be TRBD1 or TRBD2 (5 bases each). Between the trimmed V and J ends, which lost 8 bases and 5 bases, there was a span of 16 bases. Germline V gene lookup returns CDR1 MNHEY and CDR2 SMNVEV (reference sequence). CDR3 length: 13 residues.

This clonotype was seen at least ten times. This chain joins TRBV28 and TRBJ2-7, with a weak D call TRBD1 (6 bases). Germline lookup yields CDR1 MDHEN and CDR2 SYDVKM. The CDR3 is made up of 14 amino acids. Trimming took 3 bases from V and 5 from J, leaving 14 bases between them. The CDR3 sequence is CASSFLPGAHEQYF. CDR3 nucleotides: TGTGCCAGCAGTTTCCTGCCAGGGGCACACGAGCAGTACTTC.

This chain connects TRBV6-2 or TRBV6-3 to TRBJ2-2; no definite D call. V lost 3 bases, J lost 1 base, and 6 bases lay in between. Germline CDR1 MNHEY, CDR2 SVGEGT. The CDR3 contains 14 residues. The CDR3 here is CASSYTENTGELFF. Written as DNA, the CDR3 is TGTGCCAGCAGTTATACCGAGAACACCGGGGAGCTGTTTTTT.

As for this clonotype: It may be a read error: a sequence one base away is much more abundant. The chain couples TRBV7-6 to TRBJ1-2; perhaps TRBD1 as D (5 bases). Germline CDR1 reads SGHVS; CDR2 reads FNYEAQ. This CDR3 region has 12 residues. Trimming left V 5 bases short and J 8 bases short, with 12 bases between. DNA for the CDR3: TGTGCCAGCAGCCTTATAGGGGAGGGCTACACCTTC. It specifies CASSLIGEGYTF.